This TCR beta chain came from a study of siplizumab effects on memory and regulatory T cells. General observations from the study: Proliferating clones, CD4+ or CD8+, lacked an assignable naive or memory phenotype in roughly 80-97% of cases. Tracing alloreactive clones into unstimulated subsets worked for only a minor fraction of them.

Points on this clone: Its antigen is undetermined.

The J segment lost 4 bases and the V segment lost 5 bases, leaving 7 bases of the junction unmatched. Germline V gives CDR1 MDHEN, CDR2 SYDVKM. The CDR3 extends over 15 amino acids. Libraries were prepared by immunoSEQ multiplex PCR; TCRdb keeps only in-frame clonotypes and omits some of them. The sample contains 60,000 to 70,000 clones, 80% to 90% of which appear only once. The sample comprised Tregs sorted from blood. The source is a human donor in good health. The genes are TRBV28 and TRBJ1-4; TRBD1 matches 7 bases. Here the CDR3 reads CASSPSTGINEKLFF. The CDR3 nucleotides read TGTGCCAGCAGTCCCTCGACAGGGATTAATGAAAAACTGTTTTTT.